This T cell receptor beta chain was sequenced for a study of blood T cells in healthy people across ages. At the level of the study: About one barcoded TCR beta cDNA was captured per two T cells.

Study observations and caveats: Both naive CD4+ cell counts and diversity were greater in long-lived donors than in aged donors.

For the second PCR, which ran for roughly 6 to 11 cycles, a sample-barcoded 5' primer and a J-beta primer mix were used. Each CDR3 protein is one row after TCRdb ran MiXCR on the 5' RACE reads. This sample carries 1,800,000 or so distinct CDR3 sequences, roughly two fifths of them seen once, and the ten largest clones take more than 20%. In each sample, at least 7 million PBMCs were isolated. The table lists this clonotype with a few counts. As yet, its antigen is unknown. CDR3 size: 15 residues. V gave up 1 base and J gave up 9 bases, with 13 bases separating them. Germline values: CDR1 SGHTA, CDR2 FQGNSA.

The sample taken for sequencing was blood. This TCR came from a human donor in good health. The genes are TRBV7-2 and TRBJ1-6, with D possibly TRBD1 on 5 matching bases. The DNA of the CDR3 is TGTGCCAGCAGCTTAGGCGGGGGGGACGCTTCACCCCTCCACTTT. Residues: CASSLGGGDASPLHF.